This T cell receptor beta chain was documented in a study of blood T cells in healthy people across ages. Study-wide results and caveats: Significant beta diversity loss was already apparent by age approximately 38, declining roughly linearly.

This clonotype was seen only a few times. The target antigen is unknown. A second about 7 to 11 cycle PCR used barcoded and J-beta primers. Each cDNA molecule was tagged by a template-switch adaptor with 12 random nucleotides. TCRdb re-called the 5' RACE reads with MiXCR, one entry per CDR3 protein. The data contain 550,000 to 700,000 distinct CDR3 sequences, 27% of them seen just once; the ten biggest clones take up under 20%. This CDR3 is 15 amino acids long. V was clipped by 0 bases and J by 5 bases, with 13 bases between them. CDR1 LGHNA and CDR2 YSLEER come from the germline V gene. The sequenced material came from blood. V usage is TRBV4-3 and J usage is TRBJ1-2, with a tentative D call TRBD1 (6 bases). The receptor was derived from a woman in her 70s in good health. CDR3: CASSQDMGGPYGYTF. The CDR3 nucleotides are TGCGCCAGCAGCCAAGATATGGGGGGGCCATATGGCTACACCTTC.